Listed below are T cell receptor beta chains from one sample, sequenced in a study of blood T cell repertoires in COVID-19. TCRdb's table, derived via immunoSEQ multiplex PCR, lists solely in-frame clones and lacks some. The table shows 250,000 or so clones, with 85% occurring only once. The sequenced sample was peripheral blood. These receptors were obtained from a woman aged 55-75 years with active or convalescent COVID-19. Both conserved end residues are part of each CDR3. A D gene is named only where the DNA matches it firmly. Where a row states a size, it is once, few, many or the class of an expanded clone; other rows omit it.

V gene	D gene	clone size	J gene	CDR3 DNA	CDR3 protein
TRBV11-2	TRBD2	NA	TRBJ2-5	TGTGCCAGCAGCTTGTCACTTAGCGGGGCACAAGAGACCCAGTACTTC	CASSLSLSGAQETQYF
TRBV19	NA	NA	TRBJ1-5	TGTGCCAGTAGTATATCGGCGACACGTCTTGCCTTTACCCAGCATTTT	CASSISATRLAFTQHF
TRBV7-8	TRBD2	few	TRBJ2-3	TGTGCCAGCAGCTTACGGGCTAGCGGGGGGGCGGTTGCTTACACAGATACGCAGTATTTT	CASSLRASGGAVAYTDTQYF
TRBV11-2	NA	NA	TRBJ1-2	TGTGCCAGCAGCCCGAGCGGCAGGCTGTATGGCTACACCTTC	CASSPSGRLYGYTF
TRBV5-1	TRBD2	NA	TRBJ2-1	TGCGCCAGCAGCCCGGCCCCGGGACTACCCTACAATGAGCAGTTCTTC	CASSPAPGLPYNEQFF
TRBV10-2	TRBD2	NA	TRBJ2-3	TGCGCCAGCAGTGAACTAGCGGGAAATACGCAGTATTTT	CASSELAGNTQYF
TRBV4-1	NA	NA	TRBJ1-1	TGCGCCAGCAGACATTCGGGGTTTGGGGTGAACACTGAAGCTTTCTTT	CASRHSGFGVNTEAFF
TRBV6-6	NA	NA	TRBJ1-2	TGTGCCAGCAGTCCTTCAACGGGGCAGGGAGGTCGCCATGGCTACACCTTC	CASSPSTGQGGRHGYTF
TRBV9	TRBD1	few	TRBJ2-1	TGTGCCAGCCGAAGGGCAGGGGGCAACAATGAGCAGTTCTTC	CASRRAGGNNEQFF
TRBV7-6	TRBD2	NA	TRBJ2-7	TGTGCCAGCAGCTTAGTGGTTCGGGGGGATGAGCAGTACTTC	CASSLVVRGDEQYF
TRBV7-9	NA	NA	TRBJ2-3	TGTGCCAGCAGCCAAAGCCTACTCACAGATACGCAGTATTTT	CASSQSLLTDTQYF
TRBV7-2	TRBD1	once	TRBJ1-5	TGTGCCAGCAGCCCGGGACAGTACAATCAGCCCCAGCATTTT	CASSPGQYNQPQHF
TRBV6-5	NA	NA	TRBJ2-3	TGTGCCACCGAGACAGGACCCACAGATACGCAGTATTTT	CATETGPTDTQYF
TRBV5-4	NA	NA	TRBJ2-1	TGTGCCAGCAGCTTGACAGCCTACTACAATGAGCAGTTCTTC	CASSLTAYYNEQFF
TRBV24-1	TRBD2	NA	TRBJ2-2	TGTGCCACCAGTGACCCTAGCGGAACGAACACCGGGGAGCTGTTTTTT	CATSDPSGTNTGELFF
TRBV6-4	TRBD2	NA	TRBJ2-1	TGTGCCAGCAGGGCCCGGACTAGCGGGGGGGATAGCTCCTACAATGAGCAGTTCTTC	CASRARTSGGDSSYNEQFF
TRBV5-1	TRBD2	NA	TRBJ2-7	TGCGCCAGCAGCCCCGTGCGGGGGATAGCGGAACTCTCCTACGAGCAGTACTTC	CASSPVRGIAELSYEQYF
TRBV2	TRBD1	once	TRBJ2-2	TGTGCCAGCAGTGAAGCGGTCGGGGCGAGCAGGGGGCAGACCGGGGAGCTGTTTTTT	CASSEAVGASRGQTGELFF
TRBV7-2	NA	NA	TRBJ2-3	TGTGCCAGCAGCTTGGAAACGAGGGGGGGAGATACGCAGTATTTT	CASSLETRGGDTQYF
TRBV9	NA	few	TRBJ1-2	TGTGCCAGCAGCGCCGGGACACCCAGCTGGGGCTACACCTTC	CASSAGTPSWGYTF
TRBV2	NA	NA	TRBJ1-5	TGTGCCAGCAGTGACAGTCATAGCAATCAGCCCCAGCATTTT	CASSDSHSNQPQHF
TRBV30	NA	NA	TRBJ1-1	TGTGCCTGGGGCAGGAACACTGAAGCTTTCTTT	CAWGRNTEAFF
TRBV9	TRBD2	NA	TRBJ2-7	TGTGCCAGCAGCGCCGGACTAGCGGGAGTCAGGAACGAGCAGTACTTC	CASSAGLAGVRNEQYF
TRBV21-1	NA	NA	TRBJ2-3	TGTGCCAGCAGCAATTACGGGGGGTCTAGGCTCTGCCTCCTCCACAATAAGGGGGGTACGCAGTATTTT	CASSNYGGSRLCLLHNKGGTQYF
TRBV5-5	TRBD1	NA	TRBJ2-7	TGTGCCAGCAGCCTGGACAGGGCCCCCTACGAGCAGTACTTC	CASSLDRAPYEQYF
TRBV11-3	TRBD2	NA	TRBJ2-7	TGTGCCAGCAGCTTAGTAGCGGGACCCGGCGAGCAGTACTTC	CASSLVAGPGEQYF
TRBV28	NA	NA	TRBJ1-5	TGTGCCAGCAGTTTGGGGCAATTGAATCAGCCCCAGCATTTT	CASSLGQLNQPQHF
TRBV7-2	TRBD2	NA	TRBJ2-5	TGTGCCAGCAGAAAAGCTACTAGCGGGGGGACAGAGACCCAGTACTTC	CASRKATSGGTETQYF
TRBV9	TRBD1	NA	TRBJ2-3	TGTGCCAGCAGCGTAGGCGAGGTGGACAGGTCGAGGGATACGCAGTATTTT	CASSVGEVDRSRDTQYF
TRBV21-1	NA	NA	TRBJ1-1	TGTGCCAGCCACAGCGTGGGACACGAATTAATGAACACTGAAGCTTTCTTT	CASHSVGHELMNTEAFF
TRBV11-3	TRBD1	NA	TRBJ2-1	TGTGCCAGCAGCTTAGGGGACAGATTCTTTCACAATGAGCAGTTCTTC	CASSLGDRFFHNEQFF
TRBV5-1	NA	once	TRBJ2-7	TGCGCCAGCAGCTTGGATGCGAGCTCCTACGAGCAGTACTTC	CASSLDASSYEQYF
TRBV3-1/TRBV3-2	NA	once	TRBJ1-2	TGTGCCAGCAGCCAAGATTCAGCTAACTATGGCTACACCTTC	CASSQDSANYGYTF
TRBV10-3	NA	NA	TRBJ2-1	TGTGCCATCAGTGAGACTGGACACCCCAATGAGCAGTTCTTC	CAISETGHPNEQFF
TRBV5-1	TRBD1	NA	TRBJ2-7	TGCGCCAGCAGCGTACAGGGGGCTTCCGACGAGCAGTACTTC	CASSVQGASDEQYF
TRBV29-1	NA	NA	TRBJ1-2	TGCAGCGTGGAATGGGGGGGCCGAGAGGGCTATGGCTACACCTTC	CSVEWGGREGYGYTF
TRBV6-5	TRBD1	NA	TRBJ1-2	TGTGCCAGCAGGGACAGGACCCTCTATGGCTACACCTTC	CASRDRTLYGYTF
TRBV15	NA	NA	TRBJ1-2	TGTGCCACCAGCAGAGATAGGGGGAACTATGGCTACACCTTC	CATSRDRGNYGYTF
TRBV6-4	NA	once	TRBJ1-5	TGTGCCAGCAGTGCAGGGGGCAATCAGCCCCAGCATTTT	CASSAGGNQPQHF
TRBV11-2	TRBD2	NA	TRBJ2-1	TGTGCCAGCAGCCCCACCCGACTAGCGGGAGGGAATGAGCAGTTCTTC	CASSPTRLAGGNEQFF
TRBV6-4	TRBD2	NA	TRBJ2-1	TGTGCCAGCAGTCCACTAGCGGGGGGGCCATATTCGTTCTTC	CASSPLAGGPYSFF